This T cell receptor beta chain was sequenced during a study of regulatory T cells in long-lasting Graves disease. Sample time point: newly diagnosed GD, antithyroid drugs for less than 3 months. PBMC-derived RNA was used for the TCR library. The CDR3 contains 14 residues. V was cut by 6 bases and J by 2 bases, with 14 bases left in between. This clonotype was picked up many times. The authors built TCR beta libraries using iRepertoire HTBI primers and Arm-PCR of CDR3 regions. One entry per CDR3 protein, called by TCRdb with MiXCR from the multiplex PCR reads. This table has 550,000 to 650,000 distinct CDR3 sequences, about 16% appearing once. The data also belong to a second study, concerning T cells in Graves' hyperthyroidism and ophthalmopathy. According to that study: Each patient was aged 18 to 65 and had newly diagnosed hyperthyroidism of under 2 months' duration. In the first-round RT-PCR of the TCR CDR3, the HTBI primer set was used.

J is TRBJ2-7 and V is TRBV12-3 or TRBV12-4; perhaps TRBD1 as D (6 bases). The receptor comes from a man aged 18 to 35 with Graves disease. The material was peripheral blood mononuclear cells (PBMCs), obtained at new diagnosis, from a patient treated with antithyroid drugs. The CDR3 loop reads CASSPLGQAYEQYF. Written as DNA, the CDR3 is TGTGCCAGCAGCCCCTTGGGACAAGCCTACGAGCAGTACTTC.